A selection of T cell receptor beta chains follows, all from one sample in a study of cytomegalovirus exposure and HLA in healthy donors. TCRdb's table, derived via immunoSEQ multiplex PCR, lists solely in-frame clones and lacks some. Among 90,000 to 110,000 clones listed, 78% were seen once. Sequenced sample: PBMCs. The origin of the receptors is a male donor in good health and CMV-seronegative. Each CDR3 is given with its conserved first and last residue. Each record gives: clone size, V gene, D gene, J gene, CDR3 DNA, CDR3 protein. A D gene is named only where the DNA matches it firmly. Clone size appears in some rows only: once, few, many, or a class for an expanded clone.

size: NA; V: TRBV19; D: TRBD2; J: TRBJ2-7; DNA: TGTGCCAGTAGTATTGGACTAGCGGGAGGGCCTGCCTACGAGCAGTACTTC; CDR3: CASSIGLAGGPAYEQYF
size: NA; V: TRBV7-2; D: NA; J: TRBJ1-1; DNA: TGTGCCAGCAGCCCCCGGAGACTTAATGAAGCTTTCTTT; CDR3: CASSPRRLNEAFF
size: NA; V: TRBV7-3; D: NA; J: TRBJ1-1; DNA: TGTGCCAGCAGCTCACAGGGTCCGGGCACTGAAGCTTTCTTT; CDR3: CASSSQGPGTEAFF
size: NA; V: TRBV7-3; D: NA; J: TRBJ1-1; DNA: TGTGCCAGCAGCAGGGACATCCGAGGTGGAGCTTTCTTT; CDR3: CASSRDIRGGAFF
size: NA; V: TRBV2; D: TRBD1; J: TRBJ2-7; DNA: TGTGCCAGCATGCCCGGACAGGAGGTCTACGAGCAGTACTTC; CDR3: CASMPGQEVYEQYF
size: few; V: TRBV4-3; D: NA; J: TRBJ1-3; DNA: TGCGCCAGCAGCCAAGAACGGGGATTAAACACCATATATTTT; CDR3: CASSQERGLNTIYF
size: NA; V: TRBV14; D: NA; J: TRBJ1-4; DNA: TGTGCCAGCAGCCAAGAGGGCCTGGGAAAACTGTTTTTT; CDR3: CASSQEGLGKLFF
size: NA; V: TRBV18; D: TRBD1; J: TRBJ2-5; DNA: TGTGCCAGCTCACCACGACCAGGGGGCCAAGAGACCCAGTACTTC; CDR3: CASSPRPGGQETQYF
size: NA; V: TRBV6-4; D: NA; J: TRBJ1-1; DNA: TGTGCCAGCAGTCCCTCCCCCGGGAACACTGAAGCTTTCTTT; CDR3: CASSPSPGNTEAFF
size: NA; V: TRBV10-3; D: TRBD1; J: TRBJ2-7; DNA: TGTGCCGCCTGCGACAGGGGCCACGAGCAGTACTTC; CDR3: CAACDRGHEQYF
size: once; V: TRBV7-3; D: NA; J: TRBJ2-7; DNA: TGTGCCAGCAGCCACTTCCTTGGCGGCTCCTACGAGCAGTACTTC; CDR3: CASSHFLGGSYEQYF
size: NA; V: TRBV28; D: NA; J: TRBJ2-3; DNA: TGTGCCAGCAGCAGGGACTCTACAGATACGCAGTATTTT; CDR3: CASSRDSTDTQYF
size: NA; V: TRBV5-4; D: NA; J: TRBJ2-3; DNA: TGTGCCAGCAGCCTACAGGGCCCGGTCGGGACAGATACGCAGTATTTT; CDR3: CASSLQGPVGTDTQYF
size: NA; V: TRBV9; D: TRBD1; J: TRBJ2-5; DNA: TGTGCCAGCAGCCGCGCGACAGGGAGAGAGACCCAGTACTTC; CDR3: CASSRATGRETQYF
size: once; V: TRBV21-1; D: NA; J: TRBJ1-2; DNA: TGTGCCAGCAAACCCTTGGAGCCGCGGGACCTCTATGGCTACACCTTC; CDR3: CASKPLEPRDLYGYTF
size: few; V: TRBV5-1; D: NA; J: TRBJ2-3; DNA: TGCGCCAGCAGCTTGGGAGCAGATACGCAGTATTTT; CDR3: CASSLGADTQYF
size: NA; V: TRBV19; D: NA; J: TRBJ1-5; DNA: TGTGCCAGTAGTCACCAGAGGGCCGCGTATTATAGCAATCAGCCCCAGCATTTT; CDR3: CASSHQRAAYYSNQPQHF
size: NA; V: TRBV9; D: TRBD1; J: TRBJ2-5; DNA: TGTGCCAGCAGCGTCCCCGCTGACAGGGGGAGGGAGACCCAGTACTTC; CDR3: CASSVPADRGRETQYF
size: NA; V: TRBV6-5; D: NA; J: TRBJ1-2; DNA: TGTGCCAGCAGTTTTTCAGGGAAAGTATTGTCTGGCTACACCTTC; CDR3: CASSFSGKVLSGYTF
size: NA; V: TRBV18; D: NA; J: TRBJ2-5; DNA: TGTGCCAGCTCACCAGGAGTCCCCCAAGAGACCCAGTACTTC; CDR3: CASSPGVPQETQYF
size: NA; V: TRBV7-8; D: NA; J: TRBJ2-7; DNA: TGTGCCAGCAGCCAGGAATACGAGCAGTACTTC; CDR3: CASSQEYEQYF
size: once; V: TRBV7-3; D: TRBD2; J: TRBJ2-3; DNA: TGTGCCAGCAGCCCGGTTGGGGGGGAGCCAGATACGCAGTATTTT; CDR3: CASSPVGGEPDTQYF
size: NA; V: TRBV11-3; D: TRBD1; J: TRBJ2-7; DNA: TGTGCCAGCACTAGGACAGGGACCTACGAGCAGTACTTC; CDR3: CASTRTGTYEQYF
size: NA; V: TRBV5-1; D: NA; J: TRBJ1-1; DNA: TGCGCCAGCAGCTTGGGGGCACTGTTGAACACTGAAGCTTTCTTT; CDR3: CASSLGALLNTEAFF
size: many; V: TRBV7-2; D: NA; J: TRBJ1-1; DNA: TGTGCCAGCAGCTTAGCGTCTTCCGGGGGTGTCACTGAAGCTTTCTTT; CDR3: CASSLASSGGVTEAFF
size: NA; V: TRBV5-4; D: NA; J: TRBJ1-4; DNA: TGTGCCAGCAGCTTGCGGGGTCGGGAAAAACTGTTTTTT; CDR3: CASSLRGREKLFF
size: NA; V: TRBV2; D: TRBD2; J: TRBJ2-2; DNA: TGTGCCAGCAGTGTGCAGCGGGAGAACACCGGGGAGCTGTTTTTT; CDR3: CASSVQRENTGELFF
size: NA; V: TRBV6-1; D: TRBD1; J: TRBJ2-5; DNA: TGTGCCAGCAGTGTTCTGACAGGGGGGCGAGAGACCCAGTACTTC; CDR3: CASSVLTGGRETQYF
size: NA; V: TRBV14; D: NA; J: TRBJ1-2; DNA: TGTGCCAGCAGCCAAGCGCAGAGGGACTATGGCTACACCTTC; CDR3: CASSQAQRDYGYTF
size: few; V: TRBV4-1; D: NA; J: TRBJ2-3; DNA: TGCGCCAGCAGCCAAGGAGCGGCGGGGCTGCCGGATACGCAGTATTTT; CDR3: CASSQGAAGLPDTQYF
size: NA; V: TRBV19; D: TRBD1; J: TRBJ1-6; DNA: TGTGCCAGTAGAAAGACCGGGACAGGGAATTCACCCCTCCACTTT; CDR3: CASRKTGTGNSPLHF
size: NA; V: TRBV10-3; D: TRBD2; J: TRBJ2-7; DNA: TGTGCCATCACGGCTAGCGGGAGCTACGAGCAGTACTTC; CDR3: CAITASGSYEQYF
size: NA; V: TRBV9; D: NA; J: TRBJ2-3; DNA: TGTGCCAGCAGCCCCCTCGTGTCTAGCACAGATACGCAGTATTTT; CDR3: CASSPLVSSTDTQYF
size: NA; V: TRBV19; D: TRBD1; J: TRBJ2-5; DNA: TGTGCCAGTAGTAGAACTACAGGGGTAGAGACCCAGTACTTC; CDR3: CASSRTTGVETQYF
size: NA; V: TRBV11-2; D: NA; J: TRBJ2-5; DNA: TGTGCCAGCAGCCACCCGGACGGCGAGGGAGAGACCCAGTACTTC; CDR3: CASSHPDGEGETQYF
size: few; V: TRBV5-1; D: NA; J: TRBJ2-2; DNA: TGCGCCAGCAGCTTGAACGTCGGGTCCAACACCGGGGAGCTGTTTTTT; CDR3: CASSLNVGSNTGELFF
size: NA; V: TRBV4-2; D: TRBD1; J: TRBJ2-7; DNA: TGTGCCAGCAGCCAAGCAACCGGGACAGGCTACGAGCAGTACTTC; CDR3: CASSQATGTGYEQYF